What follows is one T cell receptor beta chain and its context. What it recognizes is unknown. Generated by immunoSEQ multiplex PCR, the TCRdb table keeps only in-frame clones and is missing some. The sample holds about 76,000 clones, 70% to 90% seen once. The source of the sample is a study of OX40 agonist ivuxolimab in advanced cancers. Study observations and caveats: By week 6 at 0.1 to 3.0 mg/kg, blood CD4+ and CD8+ T cells had expanded clonally. CD4+ T cells averaged fewer expanded clones than CD8+ T cells. There were also nonresponders showing low normalized T-cell clonal expansion. The study did not work out the antigen specificity of the expanded peripheral T cells.

V lost 10 bases to trimming and J lost 1 base, with 15 bases between them. Looked up from germline, CDR1 is MDHEN and CDR2 is SYDVKM. The CDR3 is 14 residues long. The chain uses TRBV28 and TRBJ2-3; D is tentatively TRBD1 or TRBD2 (6 bases each). The receptor's source is an adult with an advanced solid tumor such as melanoma, head and neck, liver or kidney cancer. Specimen: CD4+ or CD8+ T cells sorted from blood, collected in a trial of the OX40 agonist ivuxolimab. The CDR3 here is CATSRGPRTDTQYF. The CDR3 coding sequence is TGTGCCACCTCCCGGGGGCCCCGCACAGATACGCAGTATTTT. Combining the CDR3 with reference TRBV28 and TRBJ2-3 gives the whole variable domain DVKVTQSSRYLVKRTGEKVFLECVQDMDHENMFWYRQDPGLGLRLIYFSYDVKMKEKGDIPEGYSVSREKKERFSLILESASTNQTSMYLCATSRGPRTDTQYFGPGTRLTVL.